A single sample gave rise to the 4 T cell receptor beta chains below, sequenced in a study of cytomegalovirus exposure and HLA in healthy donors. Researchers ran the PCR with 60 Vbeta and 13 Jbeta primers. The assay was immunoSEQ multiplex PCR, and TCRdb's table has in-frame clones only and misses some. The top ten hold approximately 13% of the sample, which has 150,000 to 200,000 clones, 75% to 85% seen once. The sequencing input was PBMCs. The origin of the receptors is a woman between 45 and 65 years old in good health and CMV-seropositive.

CDR3 amino acids: CASSLEGGLWVYNEQFF. For the CDR3, the DNA is TGTGCCAGCAGCTTAGAGGGGGGACTATGGGTCTACAATGAGCAGTTCTTC. The chain recombines TRBV7-6 with TRBJ2-1, with D possibly TRBD2 on 7 matching bases. Germline loops: CDR1 SGHVS, CDR2 FNYEAQ. Trimming cost V 1 base and J 3 bases, with 16 bases left between them. The CDR3 runs to 17 residues.

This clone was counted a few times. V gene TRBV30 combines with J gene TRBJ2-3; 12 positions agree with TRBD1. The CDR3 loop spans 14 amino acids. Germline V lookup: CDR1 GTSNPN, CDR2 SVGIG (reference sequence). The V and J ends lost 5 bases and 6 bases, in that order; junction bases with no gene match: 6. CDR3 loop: CAWGTGGELDTQYF. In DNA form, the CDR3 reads TGTGCCTGGGGGACAGGGGGCGAACTCGATACGCAGTATTTT.

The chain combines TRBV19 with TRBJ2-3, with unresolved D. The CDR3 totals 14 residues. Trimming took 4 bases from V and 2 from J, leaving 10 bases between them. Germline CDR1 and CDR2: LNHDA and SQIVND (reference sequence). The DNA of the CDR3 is TGTGCCAGTAGTAAGGAACAGACCACAGATACGCAGTATTTT. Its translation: CASSKEQTTDTQYF.

In DNA form, the CDR3 reads TGTGCCAGCAGCCGGTTAGCGGGGGGTGGAGATACGCAGTATTTT. This gives the protein CASSRLAGGGDTQYF. The gene calls are TRBV6-6 and TRBJ2-3, with TRBD2 matching over 10 bases. Germline loops: CDR1 MNHNY, CDR2 SVGAGI (reference sequence). The CDR3 runs 15 residues. Trimming removed 6 bases from V and 5 bases from J; junction bases left unmatched: 8.